The 23 T cell receptor beta chains presented below share a single source sample, sequenced in a study of regulatory T cells in long-lasting Graves disease (dated by TCRdb to the early 2020s). The library was obtained by multiplex PCR. Sequencing used an Illumina HiSeq 4000. To build TCR beta libraries, CDR3 regions were amplified by Arm-PCR using iRepertoire HTBI primers. TCRdb redid the processing of the public reads, applying fastp at Q25 and MiXCR, and retained in-frame beta chains. Records with the same CDR3 protein are collapsed into one entry carrying the most frequent genes and DNA. The sample records approximately 440,000 distinct CDR3 sequences, around 22% of which are singletons. Roughly 28% of the sample comes from the top ten. This specimen's time point label, per the study, means: persistent/refractory GD, antithyroid drugs over 5 years with positive TRAb. For both TCR sequencing and RNA sequencing, RNA was extracted from PBMCs using TRIzol.

This sample comprised peripheral blood mononuclear cells (PBMCs), obtained when the disease was refractory, from a patient treated with antithyroid drugs. The receptors were gathered from a female donor with Graves disease.

As concerns this clonotype: This may be a read error, as it is one base from a much larger clone. V is TRBV28 and J is TRBJ2-5; D tentatively reads TRBD1 or TRBD2 (5 bases each). Between the trimmed V and J ends, which lost 5 bases and 9 bases, there was a span of 25 bases. This CDR3 contains 16 residues. CDR1 is MDHEN and CDR2 is SYDVKM in the germline V gene. CDR3 nucleotide sequence: TGTGCCAGCAGTCCAACCCTTGGACACCCGGAGGAGGCCCAGTACTTC. This translates into CASSPTLGHPEEAQYF. Together with reference TRBV28 and TRBJ2-5, the CDR3 gives the full variable domain: DVKVTQSSRYLVKRTGEKVFLECVQDMDHENMFWYRQDPGLGLRLIYFSYDVKMKEKGDIPEGYSVSREKKERFSLILESASTNQTSMYLCASSPTLGHPEEAQYFGPGTRLLVL.

The chain has TRBV5-1 and TRBJ2-1; 9 bases are a match to TRBD2. This CDR3 contains 17 residues. With 3 bases clipped from V and 2 bases from J, the junction kept 9 bases outside the gene matches. The germline CDR1 and CDR2 sequences are SGHRS and YFSETQ. The CDR3 is CASSSSPRGRAYNEQFF. CDR3 nucleotides: TGCGCCAGCAGCTCGTCCCCTCGCGGGAGGGCCTACAATGAGCAGTTCTTC.

The gene calls are TRBV14 and TRBJ2-5; no reliable D call. The V gene lost 1 base and the J gene lost 7 bases, with 4 bases spanning the gap. The CDR3 covers 11 residues. Germline-derived CDR1 and CDR2 are SGHDN and FVKESK. CDR3 amino acids: CASSQVATQYF. DNA for the CDR3: TGTGCCAGCAGCCAAGTCGCGACCCAGTACTTC.

This clonotype was counted a few times. CDR3 region: CASSKIRTGRDEAFF. CDR3 coding DNA: TGTGCCAGCAGTAAAATCCGGACAGGGAGGGATGAAGCTTTCTTT. V usage is TRBV28 and J usage is TRBJ1-1, with 8 bases fitting TRBD1. V lost 5 bases to trimming and J lost 7 bases; unmatched junction nucleotides: 12. Germline V gene data show CDR1 as MDHEN and CDR2 as SYDVKM. This CDR3 spans 15 amino acids.

In this sample, this clonotype turned up many times. J is TRBJ2-5 and V is TRBV11-2; 7 positions match TRBD1. V shed 5 bases, J shed 3 bases, and the junction held 9 bases outside the gene matches. CDR3 length: 15 residues. Per the germline V gene, CDR1 is SGHAT and CDR2 is FQNNGV. CDR3 nucleotides: TGTGCCAGCAGCGCGCTGACAGGGTTGGAAGAGACCCAGTACTTC. Encoded protein: CASSALTGLEETQYF.

V and J are TRBV5-1 and TRBJ2-7, with 12 bases that match TRBD2. Germline values: CDR1 SGHRS, CDR2 YFSETQ. CDR3 length: 15 amino acids. V shed 3 bases and J 5 bases; nucleotides not matched to a gene: 6. For the CDR3, the DNA is TGCGCCAGCAGCTCTACTAGCGGGAGGTCCCACGAGCAGTACTTC. It translates to CASSSTSGRSHEQYF.

This clonotype turned up a few times. This sequence joins TRBV15 and TRBJ1-1; D remains unclear. Between the trimmed V and J ends, which lost 0 bases and 8 bases, there was a span of 13 bases. CDR3 length: 14 residues. Looked up from germline, CDR1 is LNHNV and CDR2 is YYDKDF (reference sequence). This CDR3 is CATSRDFRAAEAFF. DNA of the CDR3: TGTGCCACCAGCAGAGATTTTCGGGCGGCCGAAGCTTTCTTT. The whole variable domain, remainder taken from reference TRBV15 and TRBJ1-1, is DAMVIQNPRYQVTQFGKPVTLSCSQTLNHNVMYWYQQKSSQAPKLLFHYYDKDFNNEADTPDNFQSRRPNTSFCFLDIRSPGLGDTAMYLCATSRDFRAAEAFFGQGTRLTVV.

J is TRBJ2-1 and V is TRBV5-4, with TRBD2 matching 14 bases. With V trimmed by 0 bases and J by 10 bases, 6 bases remained unmatched. Germline V lookup: CDR1 SGHNT, CDR2 YYREEE (reference sequence). This CDR3 has 16 amino acids. CDR3 coding DNA: TGTGCCAGCAGCTTGGTGGGGACTAGCGGGAGAAGGGAGCAGTTCTTC. It translates to CASSLVGTSGRREQFF.

This clonotype appeared a few times. The rearrangement links TRBV6-1 to TRBJ1-4; D unresolved. The CDR3 length is 15 residues. Per the germline V gene, CDR1 is MNHNS and CDR2 is SASEGT. With 8 bases removed from V and 0 bases from J, the gap between germline ends came to 13 bases. CDR3 sequence (DNA): TGTGCCAGCGGGCTTGACGGTGCAACTAATGAAAAACTGTTTTTT. This gives the protein CASGLDGATNEKLFF.

This clonotype appeared many times. CDR3 region: CASSEGQAVFGDGYTF. CDR3 DNA sequence: TGTGCCAGCAGTGAAGGACAGGCAGTATTCGGGGATGGCTACACCTTC. The chain links TRBV6-1 to TRBJ1-2; D perhaps matches TRBD1 (6 bases). Germline V gene lookup returns CDR1 MNHNS and CDR2 SASEGT. The CDR3 spans 16 residues. V dropped 1 base and J dropped 6 bases, with 18 bases sitting between them.

This clonotype was seen a handful of times. The chain is built from TRBV7-8 and TRBJ1-5, with D possibly matching TRBD1 (5 bases). The CDR3 consists of 14 residues. The V gene lost 1 base and the J gene lost 8 bases, with 12 bases spanning the gap. From germline, CDR1 is SGHVS and CDR2 FQNEAQ. This chain's CDR3 is CASSLVGGGKPQHF. The CDR3 nucleotides read TGTGCCAGCAGCTTAGTCGGGGGTGGTAAGCCCCAGCATTTT.

This clonotype was counted between two and nine times. This chain uses TRBV19 with TRBJ1-1; D is perhaps TRBD1 (5 bases). Trimming stripped 5 bases from V and 1 base from J, with 17 bases between. The germline V gene encodes CDR1 LNHDA and CDR2 SQIVND (reference sequence). The CDR3 loop spans 16 amino acids. The CDR3 protein is CASSENRRGRNTEAFF. CDR3 bases: TGTGCCAGTAGTGAAAATCGACGGGGGAGGAACACTGAAGCTTTCTTT.

This clonotype was recorded at least ten times. V usage is TRBV12-3 or TRBV12-4 and J usage is TRBJ1-5; tentatively, D is TRBD1 (6 bases). The CDR3 extends over 12 amino acids. Trimming pared 6 bases from V and 5 bases from J, leaving 8 bases between. CDR3 region: CASSKGDQPQHF. The CDR3, as DNA: TGTGCCAGCAGCAAGGGGGATCAGCCCCAGCATTTT.

This clonotype was observed a handful of times. V gene TRBV5-1 combines with J gene TRBJ1-1, with unresolved D. The CDR3 contains 13 residues. Germline V CDR1 and CDR2: SGHRS, YFSETQ. V dropped 4 bases and J dropped 4 bases, with 11 bases sitting between them. The DNA for the CDR3 is TGCGCCAGCAGCCAAGGGCTAACCACTGAAGCTTTCTTT. This codes for CASSQGLTTEAFF.

This clonotype showed up many times. V usage is TRBV2 and J usage is TRBJ2-5; no firm D call. This CDR3 has 14 amino acids. Germline values: CDR1 SNHLY, CDR2 FYNNEI. V was pared by 4 bases and J by 5 bases, with 14 bases between. The DNA for the CDR3 is TGTGCCAGCAGTGTCCGGGCCTTTCTCGAGACCCAGTACTTC. Translated, it gives CASSVRAFLETQYF. Full variable domain (outside the CDR3, taken from reference TRBV2 and TRBJ2-5): EPEVTQTPSHQVTQMGQEVILRCVPISNHLYFYWYRQILGQKVEFLVSFYNNEISEKSEIFDDQFSVERPDGSNFTLKIRSTKLEDSAMYFCASSVRAFLETQYFGPGTRLLVL.

There are a few counts of this clonotype. V usage is TRBV30 and J usage is TRBJ1-1; D is uncertain. V lost 3 bases and J 3 bases, leaving 11 bases between the germline ends. The CDR3 covers 13 residues. The V gene's germline CDR1 is GTSNPN and CDR2 SVGIG (reference sequence). The CDR3 region has the DNA TGTGCCTGGAGGTCGGACTCCGACACTGAAGCTTTCTTT. Translation gives CAWRSDSDTEAFF.

This clonotype was recorded many times. Here the CDR3 DNA reads TGTGCCTGGAGTGTCGGACAGGGCGGTCAGCCCCAGCATTTT. Its protein is CAWSVGQGGQPQHF. The chain uses TRBV30 and TRBJ1-5, with 8 bases aligning to TRBD1. This CDR3 spans 14 amino acids. CDR1 is GTSNPN and CDR2 is SVGIG in the germline V gene (reference sequence). V shed 0 bases and J 6 bases; nucleotides not matched to a gene: 4.

This clonotype was seen at least ten times. The rearrangement links TRBV27 to TRBJ2-5; 9 nucleotides match TRBD2. CDR1 and CDR2 from the germline V gene are MNHEY and SMNVEV (reference sequence). V was clipped by 6 bases and J by 3 bases; unmatched bases: 2. The CDR3 runs to 13 residues. CDR3 DNA: TGTGCCAGCAGAGGACTAGCGAAAGAGACCCAGTACTTC. It is translated as CASRGLAKETQYF.

The rearrangement uses TRBV4-1 and TRBJ2-5; TRBD1 agrees at 8 bases. The CDR3 covers 15 residues. The junction had 4 bases not matched to a gene; V was cut back by 3 bases and J by 1 base. From germline, CDR1 is MGHRA and CDR2 YSYEKL. CDR3 DNA sequence: TGCGCCAGCAGCCAGACAGGGGTTACCCAAGAGACCCAGTACTTC. This codes for CASSQTGVTQETQYF.

The chain recombines TRBV29-1 with TRBJ2-3; TRBD2 matches at 12 bases. The CDR3 consists of 16 residues. Germline lookup yields CDR1 SQVTM and CDR2 ANQGSEA. J lost 0 bases, V lost 7 bases, and 8 bases had no gene match. The CDR3 spells CSAEQGLAGSTDTQYF. The DNA for the CDR3 is TGCAGCGCCGAGCAGGGACTAGCGGGTAGCACAGATACGCAGTATTTT.

This clonotype occurred many times. The genes are TRBV28 and TRBJ1-2, with 8 nucleotides matching TRBD1. The trim removed 8 bases at V and 8 bases at J, leaving 10 bases unmatched. Germline assignment: CDR1 MDHEN and CDR2 SYDVKM. The CDR3 is made up of 13 amino acids. CDR3 DNA: TGTGCCAGCCATGGGGACAGGCCGGGCGGCTACACCTTC. It specifies CASHGDRPGGYTF.

This clonotype was found a few times. The rearrangement uses TRBV5-1 and TRBJ2-1, with TRBD2 identical over 8 bases. Germline V gene lookup returns CDR1 SGHRS and CDR2 YFSETQ. J gave up 0 bases and V 4 bases, and 3 bases lay outside the gene matches. The CDR3 covers 15 residues. CDR3 region: CASSSSGTSYNEQFF. DNA for the CDR3: TGCGCCAGCAGCAGTAGCGGGACCTCCTACAATGAGCAGTTCTTC.

The rearrangement links TRBV9 to TRBJ2-2; TRBD2 aligns across 13 bases. V shed 1 base and J 5 bases; nucleotides not matched to a gene: 11. From germline, CDR1 is SGDLS and CDR2 YYNGEE. The CDR3 has 19 amino acids. The CDR3 nucleotides are TGTGCCAGCAGCGTATCCATTCTTGGGACTAGCGGGGATACCGGGGAGCTGTTTTTT. Protein product: CASSVSILGTSGDTGELFF.